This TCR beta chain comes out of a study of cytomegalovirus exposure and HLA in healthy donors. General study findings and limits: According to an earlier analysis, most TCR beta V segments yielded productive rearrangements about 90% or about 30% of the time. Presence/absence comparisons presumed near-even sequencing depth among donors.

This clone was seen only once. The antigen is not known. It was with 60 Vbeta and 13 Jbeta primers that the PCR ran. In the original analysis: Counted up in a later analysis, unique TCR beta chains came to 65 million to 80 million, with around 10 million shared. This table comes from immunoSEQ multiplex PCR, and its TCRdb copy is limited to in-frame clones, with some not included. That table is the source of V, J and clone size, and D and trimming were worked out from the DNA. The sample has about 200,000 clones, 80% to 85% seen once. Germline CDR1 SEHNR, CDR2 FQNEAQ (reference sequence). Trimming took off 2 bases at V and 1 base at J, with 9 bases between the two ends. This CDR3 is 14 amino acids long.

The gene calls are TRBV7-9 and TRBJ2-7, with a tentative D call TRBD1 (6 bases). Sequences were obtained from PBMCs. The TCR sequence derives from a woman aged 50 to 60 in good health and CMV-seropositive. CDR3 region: CASSLTQGSYEQYF. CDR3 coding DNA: TGTGCCAGCAGCTTAACACAGGGTTCCTACGAGCAGTACTTC.